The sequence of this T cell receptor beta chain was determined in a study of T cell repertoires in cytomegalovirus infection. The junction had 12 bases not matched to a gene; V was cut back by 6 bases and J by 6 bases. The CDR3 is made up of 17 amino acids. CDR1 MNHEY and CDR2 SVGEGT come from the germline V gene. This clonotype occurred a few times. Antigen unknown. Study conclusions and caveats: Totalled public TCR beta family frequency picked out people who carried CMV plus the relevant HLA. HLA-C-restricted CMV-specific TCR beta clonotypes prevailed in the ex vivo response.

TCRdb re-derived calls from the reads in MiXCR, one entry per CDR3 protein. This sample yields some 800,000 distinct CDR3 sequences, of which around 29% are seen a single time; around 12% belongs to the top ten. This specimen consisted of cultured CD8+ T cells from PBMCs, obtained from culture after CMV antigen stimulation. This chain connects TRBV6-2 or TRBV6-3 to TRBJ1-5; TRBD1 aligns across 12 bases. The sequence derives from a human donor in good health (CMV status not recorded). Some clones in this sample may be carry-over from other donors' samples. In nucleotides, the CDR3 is TGTGCCAGCAGGGACCCGGGACAGGGGGCGAAAGGTCAGCCCCAGCATTTT. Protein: CASRDPGQGAKGQPQHF.